This is a list of T cell receptor beta chains from one sample in a study of cytomegalovirus exposure and HLA in healthy donors. The assay was immunoSEQ multiplex PCR, and TCRdb's table has in-frame clones only and misses some. Here the sample spans around 90,000 clones, less than 80% being singletons. Sequencing was performed on PBMCs. These receptor sequences come from a woman in her forties or fifties in good health and CMV-seropositive. Each CDR3 is given with its conserved first and last residue. A D gene is named only where the DNA matches it firmly. Where a row states a size, it is once, few, many or the class of an expanded clone; other rows omit it.

clone_size	v_call	d_call	j_call	cdr3_nt	cdr3_aa
-	TRBV11-2	TRBD2	TRBJ2-3	TGTGCCAGCAGTCTCCCCCTCGCGGGGGGGCAGGATACGCAGTATTTT	CASSLPLAGGQDTQYF
-	TRBV5-4	TRBD1	TRBJ2-3	TGTGCCAGCAGCTTGCAGGGGGCTGAAGATACGCAGTATTTT	CASSLQGAEDTQYF
few	TRBV2	-	TRBJ1-5	TGTGCCAGCAGTAAACAGGGCGGTCCGGGGCAGCCCCAGCATTTT	CASSKQGGPGQPQHF
-	TRBV2	-	TRBJ2-5	TGTGCCAGCAGTGTAGGGGGGGCGGTACAGACCCAGTACTTC	CASSVGGAVQTQYF
once	TRBV5-4	-	TRBJ1-4	TGTGCCAGCAGCCTTTCTGAGGGCGAGGGAGAAAAACTGTTTTTT	CASSLSEGEGEKLFF
-	TRBV5-1	TRBD1	TRBJ2-5	TGCGCCAGCAGCTTGACGACAGGGCGAGAGACCCAGTACTTC	CASSLTTGRETQYF
-	TRBV10-1	-	TRBJ1-5	TGCGCCAGTGACTATGGGCCGGGCGGGAGCAATCAGCCCCAGCATTTT	CASDYGPGGSNQPQHF
few	TRBV5-8	TRBD1	TRBJ2-7	TGTGCCAGCAGCGGCTCCGGGACAGGGTTTCGGGAGCAGTACTTC	CASSGSGTGFREQYF
once	TRBV7-2	-	TRBJ2-1	TGTGCCAGCAGCTTAGTCTCTATCTCCAATGAGCAGTTCTTC	CASSLVSISNEQFF
few	TRBV6-1	TRBD1	TRBJ1-2	TGTGCCAGCAGTGAGGACAGGGGCCGAAACTATGGCTACACCTTC	CASSEDRGRNYGYTF
-	TRBV19	-	TRBJ1-4	TGTGCCAGTAGTATTTCGCTCGGTGGGGGCGGAGAAGAAAAACTGTTTTTT	CASSISLGGGGEEKLFF
-	TRBV7-3	-	TRBJ2-7	TGTGCCAGCAGCCCCCAGGCAGGGTTGCCTAGAGAGCAGTACTTC	CASSPQAGLPREQYF
few	TRBV28	-	TRBJ1-2	TGTGCCAGCAGTTCCCCTGTCGGAGCTAACTATGGCTACACCTTC	CASSSPVGANYGYTF
-	TRBV6-5	-	TRBJ1-2	TGTGCCAGCAGTTCGACCCGGGGGGAGGACTATGGCTACACCTTC	CASSSTRGEDYGYTF
-	TRBV5-1	TRBD1	TRBJ2-3	TGCGCCAGCAGCCCAGGGGGTGGTCCAGATACGCAGTATTTT	CASSPGGGPDTQYF
-	TRBV5-1	TRBD1	TRBJ1-4	TGCGCCAGCAGCATGGGACAGGGGGCAGCTAATGAAAAACTGTTTTTT	CASSMGQGAANEKLFF
-	TRBV4-3	-	TRBJ1-6	TGCGCCAGCAGTCGACAGCCAAATTCACCCCTCCACTTT	CASSRQPNSPLHF
-	TRBV21-1	-	TRBJ1-5	TGTGCCAGCAGCAAAAGTGGCAAATCGGGGCCCCAGCATTTT	CASSKSGKSGPQHF
-	TRBV5-1	TRBD2	TRBJ2-3	TGCGCCAGCAGCCCGGGACTAGCGGGGTCCACAGATACGCAGTATTTT	CASSPGLAGSTDTQYF
-	TRBV4-1	TRBD1	TRBJ2-7	TGCGCCAGCAGCCAGGGGACAGGCAACGAGCAGTACTTC	CASSQGTGNEQYF